These 20 T cell receptor beta chains were all obtained from the same sample, sequenced in a study of radiotherapy plus CTLA-4 blockade in lung cancer. Profiled with immunoSEQ multiplex PCR; TCRdb holds only in-frame clones, not every one. Of fewer than 140,000 clones in the sample, over 75% are singletons; the top ten hold 2% to 3%. The specimen comprised peripheral blood, sampled from a patient treated with radiotherapy plus ipilimumab. These receptors were obtained from a human donor with non-small cell lung cancer that progressed on radiotherapy plus ipilimumab. Some clones in this sample may be carry-over from other donors' samples.

J is TRBJ2-1 and V is TRBV11-2, with 7 bases matching TRBD1. Unmatched junction bases numbered 8, after V lost 3 bases and J lost 9 bases. CDR1 SGHAT and CDR2 FQNNGV come from the germline V gene. The CDR3 is 14 residues long. Here the CDR3 reads CASSFLQGLIEQFF. DNA for the CDR3: TGTGCCAGCAGCTTTTTACAGGGGTTAATTGAGCAGTTCTTC.

V is TRBV28 and J is TRBJ1-4; D ambiguous. The germline V and J ends were trimmed by 4 bases and 4 bases, with 22 bases remaining between them. The CDR3 spans 18 residues. Germline V gene sequence: CDR1 MDHEN, CDR2 SYDVKM. CDR3 loop: CASSSEVSTFRLNEKLFF. The CDR3 DNA follows: TGTGCCAGCAGTTCCGAAGTCTCTACGTTCCGCCTTAATGAAAAACTGTTTTTT.

This clone was seen a few times. The chain employs TRBV19 and TRBJ2-2; 9 nucleotides agree with TRBD1. The CDR3 is 14 residues long. CDR1 and CDR2 from the germline V gene are LNHDA and SQIVND (reference sequence). Trimming at V came to 6 bases and at J to 3 bases, leaving 2 bases not matched to a gene. CDR3 sequence (DNA): TGTGCCAGTAGAAGACAGGGGGACACCGGGGAGCTGTTTTTT. This sequence encodes CASRRQGDTGELFF.

J is TRBJ1-1 and V is TRBV19; D not resolved. The CDR3 extends over 15 amino acids. The V gene's germline CDR1 is LNHDA and CDR2 SQIVND (reference sequence). V was cut by 5 bases and J by 0 bases, with 13 bases left in between. The CDR3 sequence: CASSYSGSMNTEAFF. The DNA of the CDR3 is TGTGCCAGTAGTTATTCCGGTTCTATGAACACTGAAGCTTTCTTT.

This clone was seen once. V gene TRBV10-3 combines with J gene TRBJ1-5; unclear D gene. The germline CDR1 and CDR2 sequences are ENHRY and SYGVKD. V was shortened by 3 bases and J by 4 bases, with 13 bases between the two germline ends. The CDR3 extends over 15 amino acids. This chain's CDR3 is CAISDSTALNQPQHF. Written as DNA, the CDR3 is TGTGCCATCAGTGACTCTACAGCGCTTAATCAGCCCCAGCATTTT.

This chain connects TRBV4-1 to TRBJ1-5; D is ambiguous. Germline CDR1 MGHRA, CDR2 YSYEKL. CDR3 length: 15 residues. The V and J ends lost 4 bases and 1 base respectively, with 11 bases between them. The CDR3 spells CASSLRGASNQPQHF. The CDR3 region has the DNA TGCGCCAGCAGCCTCCGGGGAGCAAGCAATCAGCCCCAGCATTTT.

The chain joins TRBV5-4 to TRBJ1-2, with 8 bases lining up with TRBD1. Germline V lookup: CDR1 SGHNT, CDR2 YYREEE (reference sequence). Trimming at V came to 0 bases and at J to 4 bases, leaving 5 bases not matched to a gene. The length of the CDR3 is 15 residues. CDR3 region: CASSLGTGGGYGYTF. The CDR3 DNA reads TGTGCCAGCAGCTTGGGAACAGGGGGAGGCTATGGCTACACCTTC.

This sequence joins TRBV2 and TRBJ2-7; tentatively, D is TRBD2 (5 bases). CDR3 length: 14 residues. Deletions cut 6 bases from V and 2 bases from J, with 14 bases between. Germline V gives CDR1 SNHLY, CDR2 FYNNEI. The CDR3 is CASRLSPGAYEQYF. Here the CDR3 DNA reads TGTGCCAGCAGACTGTCCCCCGGGGCCTACGAGCAGTACTTC.

The genes are TRBV5-1 and TRBJ2-5; D ambiguous. The CDR3 sequence is 15 residues long. The V gene's germline CDR1 is SGHRS and CDR2 YFSETQ. Trimming took off 2 bases at V and 0 bases at J, with 11 bases between the two ends. CDR3 nucleotide sequence: TGCGCCAGCAGCTTTCTTACAGCAAACCAAGAGACCCAGTACTTC. It encodes CASSFLTANQETQYF.

In its sample, this clone was seen once. The CDR3 loop is CASRNRLAGGFRTDTQYF. The CDR3, as DNA: TGTGCCAGCAGAAATAGACTAGCGGGGGGCTTCCGCACAGATACGCAGTATTTT. This rearrangement joins TRBV7-2 to TRBJ2-3; 13 bases align to TRBD2. The CDR3 covers 18 residues. Trimming cost V 6 bases and J 1 base; bases outside gene matches: 10. Germline CDR1 SGHTA, CDR2 FQGNSA.

The chain joins TRBV19 to TRBJ1-5; perhaps TRBD1 as D (5 bases). The CDR3 sequence is 16 residues long. The germline V gene has CDR1 LNHDA and CDR2 SQIVND (reference sequence). Trimming left V 3 bases short and J 5 bases short, with 17 bases between. CDR3 protein: CASSMFGAIVDQPQHF. CDR3 bases: TGTGCCAGTAGTATGTTTGGGGCCATAGTCGATCAGCCCCAGCATTTT.

The chain couples TRBV25-1 to TRBJ2-3; no clear D gene. Per the germline V gene, CDR1 is MGHDK and CDR2 is SYGVNS. This CDR3 is 11 amino acids long. The V and J ends lost 6 bases and 2 bases respectively, with 3 bases between them. The CDR3 region is CASRFTDTQYF. Written as DNA, the CDR3 is TGTGCCAGCAGATTCACAGATACGCAGTATTTT. Filled out from reference TRBV25-1 and TRBJ2-3, the complete variable domain reads EADIYQTPRYLVIGTGKKITLECSQTMGHDKMYWYQQDPGMELHLIHYSYGVNSTEKGDLSSESTVSRIRTEHFPLTLESARPSHTSQYLCASRFTDTQYFGPGTRLTVL.

As for this clone: The missing conserved phenylalanine or tryptophan at the end of this CDR3 makes a read error likely. V is TRBV7-3 and J is TRBJ2-2; tentative D call: TRBD2 (5 bases). The V gene's germline CDR1 is SGHTA and CDR2 FQGTGA. This CDR3 comprises 14 residues. The ends were cut back, 5 bases at V and 6 bases at J, with 13 bases in the middle. The CDR3 sequence is CASSRGGLSGELFS. The CDR3 bases are TGTGCCAGCAGCCGCGGCGGGCTTTCCGGGGAGCTGTTTTCT.

This chain connects TRBV7-2 to TRBJ1-5; maybe TRBD1 (6 bases). The CDR3 totals 15 residues. Trimming took 1 base from V and 1 from J, leaving 8 bases between them. Germline-derived CDR1 and CDR2 are SGHTA and FQGNSA. CDR3 DNA: TGTGCCAGCAGCTTAGAAGGACAGAGCAATCAGCCCCAGCATTTT. It yields the protein CASSLEGQSNQPQHF.

The chain combines TRBV11-2 with TRBJ1-3; TRBD1 aligns across 9 bases. The trim removed 2 bases at V and 6 bases at J, leaving 5 bases unmatched. The germline CDR1 and CDR2 sequences are SGHAT and FQNNGV. The CDR3 is 15 amino acids. In DNA, the CDR3 is TGTGCCAGCAGCTTACAGGACAGGGGCGCAAACACCATATATTTT. Translation: CASSLQDRGANTIYF.

This chain links TRBV11-1 with TRBJ1-1; D perhaps matches TRBD1 (5 bases). The V end lost 3 bases, the J end lost 4 bases, and 9 bases lay between the germline ends. The germline gives CDR1 SGHAT, CDR2 FQDESV (reference sequence). The CDR3 is 13 residues long. Here the CDR3 reads CASSFAGGTEAFF. The CDR3 DNA follows: TGTGCCAGCAGCTTTGCGGGGGGCACTGAAGCTTTCTTT.

In its sample, this clone was seen once. V gene TRBV4-2 combines with J gene TRBJ1-4; D ambiguous. Per germline, CDR1 LGHNA and CDR2 YNFKEQ. V lost 3 bases and J 3 bases, leaving 8 bases between the germline ends. CDR3 size: 14 residues. The CDR3 bases are TGTGCCAGCAGCCAGGACGAGGCTAATGAAAAACTGTTTTTT. This encodes CASSQDEANEKLFF.

The genes are TRBV18 and TRBJ2-7; D ambiguous. V was clipped by 0 bases and J by 6 bases, with 9 bases between them. The CDR3 runs to 13 residues. CDR1 and CDR2 (germline): KGHSH, LQKENI. This CDR3 reads CASSPPLVREQYF. The DNA of the CDR3 is TGTGCCAGCTCACCACCGTTGGTTCGCGAGCAGTACTTC.

This clone was seen a handful of times. The V and J genes are TRBV6-5 and TRBJ1-1, with D uncertain. CDR1 and CDR2 (germline): MNHEY, SVGAGI. The CDR3 has 13 residues. Trimming stripped 5 bases from V and 1 base from J, with 8 bases between. CDR3 sequence: CASSAMGNTEAFF. The CDR3 coding sequence is TGTGCCAGCAGTGCCATGGGGAACACTGAAGCTTTCTTT.

The rearrangement links TRBV7-9 to TRBJ2-3; D is uncertain. V was clipped by 4 bases and J by 4 bases, with 15 bases between them. CDR1 is SEHNR, CDR2 FQNEAQ, per germline (reference sequence). The length of the CDR3 is 15 residues. CDR3 sequence (DNA): TGTGCCAGCAGCTCATCTGATGTGTTTGCAGATACGCAGTATTTT. Protein sequence: CASSSSDVFADTQYF.